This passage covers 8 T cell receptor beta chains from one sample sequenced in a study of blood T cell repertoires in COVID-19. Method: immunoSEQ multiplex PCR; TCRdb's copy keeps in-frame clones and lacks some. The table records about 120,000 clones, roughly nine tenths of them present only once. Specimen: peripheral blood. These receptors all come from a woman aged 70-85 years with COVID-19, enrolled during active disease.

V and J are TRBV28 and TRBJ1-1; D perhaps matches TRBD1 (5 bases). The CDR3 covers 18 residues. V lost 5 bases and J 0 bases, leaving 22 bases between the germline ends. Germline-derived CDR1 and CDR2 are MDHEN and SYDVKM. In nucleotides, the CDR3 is TGTGCCAGCAGTAGATGGGCCAGGGCGTGGGGTATGAACACTGAAGCTTTCTTT. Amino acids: CASSRWARAWGMNTEAFF.

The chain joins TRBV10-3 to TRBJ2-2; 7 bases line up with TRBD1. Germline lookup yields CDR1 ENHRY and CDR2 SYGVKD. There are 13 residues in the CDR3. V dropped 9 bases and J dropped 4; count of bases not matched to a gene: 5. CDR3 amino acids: CAMKGAGTGELFF. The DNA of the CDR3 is TGTGCCATGAAGGGGGCGGGCACCGGGGAGCTGTTTTTT.

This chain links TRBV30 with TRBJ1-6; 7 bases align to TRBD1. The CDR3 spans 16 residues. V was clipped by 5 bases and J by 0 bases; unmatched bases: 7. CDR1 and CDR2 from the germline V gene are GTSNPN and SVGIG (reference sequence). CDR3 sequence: CAWRTGGSSYNSPLHF. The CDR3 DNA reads TGTGCCTGGCGGACAGGCGGTAGCTCCTATAATTCACCCCTCCACTTT.

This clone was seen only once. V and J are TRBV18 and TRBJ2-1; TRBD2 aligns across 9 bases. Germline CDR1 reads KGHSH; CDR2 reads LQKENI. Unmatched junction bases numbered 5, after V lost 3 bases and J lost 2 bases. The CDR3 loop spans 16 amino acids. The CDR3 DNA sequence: TGTGCCAGCTCACCCGGACTAGCGCTTACCTACAATGAGCAGTTCTTC. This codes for CASSPGLALTYNEQFF.

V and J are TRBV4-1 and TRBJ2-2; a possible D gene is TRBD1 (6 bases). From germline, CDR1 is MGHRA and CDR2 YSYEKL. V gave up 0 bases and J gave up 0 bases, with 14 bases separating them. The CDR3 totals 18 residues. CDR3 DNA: TGCGCCAGCAGCCAAGATGGCCGGACAGATGCGAACACCGGGGAGCTGTTTTTT. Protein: CASSQDGRTDANTGELFF.

In DNA form, the CDR3 reads TGTGCAAGTCGCTTAGAGGGGGTGCGACAGAATCAGCCCCAGCATTTT. Protein: CASRLEGVRQNQPQHF. The chain has TRBV12-2 and TRBJ1-5; TRBD1, the D gene given by the table, was not confirmed from the DNA. TRBV12-2 counts as a pseudogene. This CDR3 contains 16 residues.

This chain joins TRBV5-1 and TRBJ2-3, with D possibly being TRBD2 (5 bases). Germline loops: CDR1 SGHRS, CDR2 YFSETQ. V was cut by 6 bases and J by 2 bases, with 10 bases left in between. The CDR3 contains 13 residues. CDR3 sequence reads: CASKRGITDTQYF. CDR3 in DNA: TGCGCCAGCAAGAGAGGGATCACAGATACGCAGTATTTT.

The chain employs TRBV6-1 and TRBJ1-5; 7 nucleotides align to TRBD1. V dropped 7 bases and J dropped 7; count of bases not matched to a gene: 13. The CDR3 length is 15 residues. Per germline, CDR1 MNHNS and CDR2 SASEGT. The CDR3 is CASTIPSTGNQPQHF. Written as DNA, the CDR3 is TGTGCCAGCACGATCCCCTCGACAGGGAACCAGCCCCAGCATTTT.